This record looks at one TCR beta chain sequence and its context. The V gene's germline CDR1 is KGHDR and CDR2 SFDVKD. This CDR3 region has 14 residues. The V end lost 5 bases, the J end lost 2 bases, and 10 bases lay between the germline ends. Measured with immunoSEQ multiplex PCR; TCRdb has only the in-frame clones, and not every one. The sample has more than 13,000 clones, around 90% seen once; the top ten hold around 2%. The entry originates in a study of blood T cell repertoires in COVID-19. Study in general: Specimens from acute and convalescent COVID-19 originated in the United States, Italy and Spain. From T cells, B-cell-depleted T cells, or PBMCs came the material, which was cDNA or gDNA.

Sequenced material: peripheral blood. This receptor was obtained from a woman between 65 and 79 years old in a cohort sampled during active or convalescent COVID-19. The chain is built from TRBV24-1 and TRBJ2-3; D remains ambiguous. In nucleotides, the CDR3 is TGTGCCACCAGTGGAGGATTCAACACAGATACGCAGTATTTT. It translates to CATSGGFNTDTQYF.